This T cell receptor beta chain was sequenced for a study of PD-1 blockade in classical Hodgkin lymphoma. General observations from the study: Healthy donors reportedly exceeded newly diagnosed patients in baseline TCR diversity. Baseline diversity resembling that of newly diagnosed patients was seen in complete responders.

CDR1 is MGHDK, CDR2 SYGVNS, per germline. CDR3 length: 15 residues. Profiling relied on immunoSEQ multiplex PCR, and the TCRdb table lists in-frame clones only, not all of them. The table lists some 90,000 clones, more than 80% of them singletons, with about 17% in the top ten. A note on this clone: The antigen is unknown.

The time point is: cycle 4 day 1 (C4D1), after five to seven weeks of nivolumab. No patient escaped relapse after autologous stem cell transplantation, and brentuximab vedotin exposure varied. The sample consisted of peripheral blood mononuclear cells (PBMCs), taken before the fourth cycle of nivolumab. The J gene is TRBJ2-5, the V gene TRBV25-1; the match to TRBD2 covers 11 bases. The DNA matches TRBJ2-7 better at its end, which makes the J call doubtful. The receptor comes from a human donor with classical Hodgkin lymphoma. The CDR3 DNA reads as TGTGCCAGCAGTGGCTGGACTAGCGGGTCCTACGAGCAGTACTTC. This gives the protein CASSGWTSGSYEQYF.